This is a list of T cell receptor beta chains from one sample in a study of blood T cell repertoires in COVID-19. This table comes from immunoSEQ multiplex PCR, and its TCRdb copy is limited to in-frame clones, with some not included. The sample holds approximately 190,000 clones, 82% seen once. The specimen sequenced was PBMCs or T cells enriched from blood (not recorded which). The receptor set was obtained from a woman in her sixties with acute COVID-19. Each CDR3 is given with its conserved first and last residue. D genes are given only for firm matches. For some rows the clone size is stated as once, few or many, or as a class when expanded; others skip it.

j_call: TRBJ1-3; d_call: TRBD1; v_call: TRBV30; clone_size: NA; cdr3_aa: CAWSGDRDGNTIYF; cdr3_nt: TGTGCCTGGAGTGGGGACAGGGATGGAAACACCATATATTTT
j_call: TRBJ1-5; d_call: NA; v_call: TRBV7-8; clone_size: NA; cdr3_aa: CASSLGQGQPQHF; cdr3_nt: TGTGCCAGCAGCTTAGGACAAGGTCAGCCCCAGCATTTT
j_call: TRBJ1-1; d_call: TRBD1; v_call: TRBV2; clone_size: NA; cdr3_aa: CASSGQGTAFISFF; cdr3_nt: TGTGCCAGCAGTGGACAGGGAACCGCCTTTATTTCTTTCTTT
j_call: TRBJ2-2; d_call: TRBD1; v_call: TRBV7-2; clone_size: NA; cdr3_aa: CASSSNRGHNTGELFF; cdr3_nt: TGTGCCAGCAGCTCTAACAGGGGGCACAACACCGGGGAGCTGTTTTTT
j_call: TRBJ1-6; d_call: NA; v_call: TRBV3-1/TRBV3-2; clone_size: NA; cdr3_aa: CASSQGQLHNSPLHF; cdr3_nt: TGTGCCAGCAGCCAAGGACAGCTTCATAATTCACCCCTCCACTTT
j_call: TRBJ1-1; d_call: NA; v_call: TRBV14; clone_size: NA; cdr3_aa: CASSQEAQNTEAFF; cdr3_nt: TGTGCCAGCAGCCAAGAGGCACAGAACACTGAAGCTTTCTTT
j_call: TRBJ2-5; d_call: TRBD1; v_call: TRBV20-1; clone_size: once; cdr3_aa: CSATGGETQYF; cdr3_nt: TGCAGTGCTACAGGGGGCGAGACCCAGTACTTC
j_call: TRBJ2-1; d_call: TRBD1; v_call: TRBV18; clone_size: NA; cdr3_aa: CASSPQGQRSYNEQFF; cdr3_nt: TGTGCCAGCTCACCTCAGGGACAGCGATCCTACAATGAGCAGTTCTTC
j_call: TRBJ2-1; d_call: NA; v_call: TRBV6-2/TRBV6-3; clone_size: NA; cdr3_aa: CASSPKRSEALISSYNEQFF; cdr3_nt: TGTGCCAGCAGTCCGAAACGTTCGGAGGCCCTGATTAGCTCCTACAATGAGCAGTTCTTC
j_call: TRBJ1-5; d_call: NA; v_call: TRBV7-2; clone_size: NA; cdr3_aa: CASSFDQRRSQPQHF; cdr3_nt: TGTGCCAGCAGCTTCGACCAGAGGCGGAGTCAGCCCCAGCATTTT
j_call: TRBJ1-6; d_call: NA; v_call: TRBV10-3; clone_size: once; cdr3_aa: CAIGEGLGSPLHF; cdr3_nt: TGTGCCATCGGGGAGGGGCTGGGGTCACCCCTCCACTTT
j_call: TRBJ2-2; d_call: NA; v_call: TRBV10-1; clone_size: NA; cdr3_aa: CASSATTGELFF; cdr3_nt: TGCGCCAGCAGTGCTACTACCGGGGAGCTGTTTTTT
j_call: TRBJ2-2; d_call: TRBD2; v_call: TRBV19; clone_size: NA; cdr3_aa: CATPGGRGTGELFF; cdr3_nt: TGTGCCACCCCGGGCGGGAGGGGCACCGGGGAGCTGTTTTTT
j_call: TRBJ1-5; d_call: NA; v_call: TRBV28; clone_size: NA; cdr3_aa: CASKLLGGGRSNQPQHF; cdr3_nt: TGTGCCAGCAAGTTACTAGGGGGGGGTCGGAGCAATCAGCCCCAGCATTTT
j_call: TRBJ2-2; d_call: NA; v_call: TRBV30; clone_size: few; cdr3_aa: CAWSDFLVGLTGELFF; cdr3_nt: TGTGCCTGGAGTGATTTTTTGGTAGGACTGACCGGGGAGCTGTTTTTT
j_call: TRBJ1-2; d_call: NA; v_call: TRBV5-1; clone_size: NA; cdr3_aa: CASSLMSGDYGYTF; cdr3_nt: TGCGCCAGCAGCTTGATGTCAGGGGATTATGGCTACACCTTC
j_call: TRBJ2-4; d_call: NA; v_call: TRBV19; clone_size: NA; cdr3_aa: CASSIQGVNIQYF; cdr3_nt: TGTGCCAGTAGTATACAGGGTGTGAACATTCAGTACTTC
j_call: TRBJ2-2; d_call: TRBD1; v_call: TRBV24-1; clone_size: NA; cdr3_aa: CATRAGRGRLDTGELFF; cdr3_nt: TGTGCCACCAGGGCGGGCAGGGGGCGTTTAGACACCGGGGAGCTGTTTTTT
j_call: TRBJ1-5; d_call: NA; v_call: TRBV19; clone_size: NA; cdr3_aa: CASSIDREKPQHF; cdr3_nt: TGTGCCAGTAGTATAGATCGGGAAAAGCCCCAGCATTTT
j_call: TRBJ2-5; d_call: TRBD1; v_call: TRBV6-2/TRBV6-3; clone_size: NA; cdr3_aa: CASSSAGTGAYF; cdr3_nt: TGTGCCAGCAGTTCCGCCGGGACAGGGGCCTACTTC
j_call: TRBJ1-2; d_call: NA; v_call: TRBV2; clone_size: NA; cdr3_aa: CASSVMEAANYGYTF; cdr3_nt: TGTGCCAGCAGTGTTATGGAGGCGGCTAACTATGGCTACACCTTC
j_call: TRBJ2-7; d_call: NA; v_call: TRBV30; clone_size: few; cdr3_aa: CAGAKRAVSYEQYF; cdr3_nt: TGTGCCGGGGCTAAGCGGGCCGTCTCCTACGAGCAGTACTTC
j_call: TRBJ1-2; d_call: NA; v_call: TRBV9; clone_size: few; cdr3_aa: CASSVNPLGLGYGYTF; cdr3_nt: TGTGCCAGCAGCGTAAATCCGTTAGGACTCGGATATGGCTACACCTTC
j_call: TRBJ2-2; d_call: TRBD1; v_call: TRBV30; clone_size: NA; cdr3_aa: CAWSSGQGADTGELFF; cdr3_nt: TGTGCCTGGAGTTCCGGACAGGGGGCCGACACCGGGGAGCTGTTTTTT
j_call: TRBJ1-5; d_call: TRBD1; v_call: TRBV6-2/TRBV6-3; clone_size: NA; cdr3_aa: CASSTGTAHFNQPQHF; cdr3_nt: TGTGCCAGCAGTACCGGGACAGCGCACTTCAATCAGCCCCAGCATTTT
j_call: TRBJ2-7; d_call: NA; v_call: TRBV23-1; clone_size: NA; cdr3_aa: CASSQWGSVWHEQYF; cdr3_nt: TGCGCCAGCAGTCAATGGGGTAGCGTGTGGCACGAGCAGTACTTC
j_call: TRBJ2-3; d_call: TRBD2; v_call: TRBV29-1; clone_size: NA; cdr3_aa: CSVSSRLATSTDTQYF; cdr3_nt: TGCAGCGTTTCCTCTCGACTAGCAACGAGCACAGATACGCAGTATTTT
j_call: TRBJ2-7; d_call: NA; v_call: TRBV9; clone_size: NA; cdr3_aa: CASSPGGGLEQYF; cdr3_nt: TGTGCCAGCAGCCCGGGTGGAGGGCTCGAGCAGTACTTC
j_call: TRBJ1-3; d_call: NA; v_call: TRBV6-5; clone_size: NA; cdr3_aa: CASSYSVGAGNTIYF; cdr3_nt: TGTGCCAGCAGTTACTCTGTCGGGGCTGGAAACACCATATATTTT
j_call: TRBJ2-1; d_call: NA; v_call: TRBV5-4; clone_size: NA; cdr3_aa: CASSFRRGPGDEQFF; cdr3_nt: TGTGCCAGCAGCTTTAGGCGGGGCCCCGGGGATGAGCAGTTCTTC
j_call: TRBJ1-1; d_call: NA; v_call: TRBV19; clone_size: NA; cdr3_aa: CASSPDPRGTEAFF; cdr3_nt: TGTGCCAGTAGTCCGGATCCGCGGGGCACTGAAGCTTTCTTT
j_call: TRBJ1-2; d_call: TRBD1; v_call: TRBV18; clone_size: NA; cdr3_aa: CASSPGTGLYGYTF; cdr3_nt: TGTGCCAGCTCACCGGGGACAGGCCTCTATGGCTACACCTTC
j_call: TRBJ1-4; d_call: NA; v_call: TRBV2; clone_size: NA; cdr3_aa: CASRFYANEKLFF; cdr3_nt: TGTGCCAGCCGCTTCTACGCTAATGAAAAACTGTTTTTT
j_call: TRBJ1-6; d_call: NA; v_call: TRBV18; clone_size: NA; cdr3_aa: CASSPGQLNSPLHF; cdr3_nt: TGTGCCAGCTCACCGGGGCAGCTTAATTCACCCCTCCACTTT
j_call: TRBJ1-2; d_call: NA; v_call: TRBV5-4; clone_size: NA; cdr3_aa: CATSGPDGYTF; cdr3_nt: TGTGCCACCTCCGGTCCCGATGGCTACACCTTC
j_call: TRBJ2-1; d_call: TRBD1; v_call: TRBV15; clone_size: NA; cdr3_aa: CATSPGGQGFYEQFF; cdr3_nt: TGTGCCACCAGCCCCGGGGGACAGGGGTTCTATGAGCAGTTCTTC
j_call: TRBJ2-1; d_call: NA; v_call: TRBV2; clone_size: NA; cdr3_aa: CASKEVGNEQFF; cdr3_nt: TGTGCCAGCAAGGAGGTGGGCAATGAGCAGTTCTTC
j_call: TRBJ1-3; d_call: NA; v_call: TRBV5-6; clone_size: NA; cdr3_aa: CASRLGGGTNTIYF; cdr3_nt: TGTGCCAGCCGTCTAGGTGGGGGGACGAACACCATATATTTT
j_call: TRBJ2-1; d_call: NA; v_call: TRBV7-2; clone_size: NA; cdr3_aa: CASSPRSGSYVEQFF; cdr3_nt: TGTGCCAGCAGCCCACGAAGTGGTAGCTATGTTGAGCAGTTCTTC
j_call: TRBJ2-1; d_call: TRBD2; v_call: TRBV6-1; clone_size: NA; cdr3_aa: CASSEAGPSGGARDEQFF; cdr3_nt: TGTGCCAGCAGTGAAGCTGGACCTAGCGGGGGGGCCCGGGATGAGCAGTTCTTC
j_call: TRBJ1-1; d_call: NA; v_call: TRBV5-5; clone_size: NA; cdr3_aa: CASSLGASLNTEAFF; cdr3_nt: TGTGCCAGCAGCTTGGGCGCCTCCTTGAACACTGAAGCTTTCTTT
j_call: TRBJ2-3; d_call: TRBD2; v_call: TRBV6-5; clone_size: NA; cdr3_aa: CASRLGTIDTQYF; cdr3_nt: TGTGCCAGCAGGCTCGGGACTATCGATACGCAGTATTTT
j_call: TRBJ1-6; d_call: NA; v_call: TRBV30; clone_size: NA; cdr3_aa: CASLIQGAVYNSPLHF; cdr3_nt: TGTGCCTCGTTGATACAGGGAGCAGTTTATAATTCACCCCTCCACTTT
j_call: TRBJ1-2; d_call: NA; v_call: TRBV15; clone_size: NA; cdr3_aa: CATSRDKPGSGYTF; cdr3_nt: TGTGCCACCAGCAGAGATAAGCCAGGGTCTGGCTACACCTTC
j_call: TRBJ1-1; d_call: NA; v_call: TRBV11-2; clone_size: few; cdr3_aa: CASSLVVKATGEAFF; cdr3_nt: TGTGCCAGCAGCTTAGTCGTGAAGGCCACGGGGGAAGCTTTCTTT